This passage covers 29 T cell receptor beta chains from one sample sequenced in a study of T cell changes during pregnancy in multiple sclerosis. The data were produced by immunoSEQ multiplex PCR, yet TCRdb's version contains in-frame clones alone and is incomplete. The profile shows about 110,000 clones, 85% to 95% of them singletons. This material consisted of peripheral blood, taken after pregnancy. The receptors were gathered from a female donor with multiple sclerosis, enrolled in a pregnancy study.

For the CDR3, the DNA is TGCGCCAGCAGTCAGGGGCCTTCTGACAGGGGTGAAGCTTTCTTT. Its translation is CASSQGPSDRGEAFF. The chain carries TRBV4-1 and TRBJ1-1; 8 nucleotides align to TRBD1. J gave up 7 bases and V 6 bases, and 13 bases lay outside the gene matches. This CDR3 has 15 amino acids. Per the germline V gene, CDR1 is MGHRA and CDR2 is YSYEKL.

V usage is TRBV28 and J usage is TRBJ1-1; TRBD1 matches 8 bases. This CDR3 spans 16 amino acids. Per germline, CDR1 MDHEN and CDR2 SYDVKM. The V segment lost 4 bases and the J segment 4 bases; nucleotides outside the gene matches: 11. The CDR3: CASSSRTGRGPTEAFF. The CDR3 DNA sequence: TGTGCCAGCAGTTCCCGGACAGGGAGAGGGCCCACTGAAGCTTTCTTT.

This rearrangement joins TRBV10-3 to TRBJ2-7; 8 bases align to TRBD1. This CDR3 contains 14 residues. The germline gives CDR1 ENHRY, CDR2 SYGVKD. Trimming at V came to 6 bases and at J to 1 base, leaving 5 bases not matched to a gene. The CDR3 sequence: CAIRPTGASYEQYF. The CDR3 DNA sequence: TGTGCCATCAGACCGACAGGGGCATCCTACGAGCAGTACTTC.

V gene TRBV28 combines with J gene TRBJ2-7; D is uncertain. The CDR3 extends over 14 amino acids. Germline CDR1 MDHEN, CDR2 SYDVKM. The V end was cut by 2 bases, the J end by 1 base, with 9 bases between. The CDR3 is CASSLNLFSYEQYF. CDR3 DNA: TGTGCCAGCAGTTTAAACTTATTTTCCTACGAGCAGTACTTC.

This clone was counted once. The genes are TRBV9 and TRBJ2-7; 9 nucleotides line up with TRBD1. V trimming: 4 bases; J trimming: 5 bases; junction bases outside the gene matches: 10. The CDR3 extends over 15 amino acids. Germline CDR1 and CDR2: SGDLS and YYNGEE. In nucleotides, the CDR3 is TGTGCCAGCAGCCGCAATCCGGGACAGGGCCACGAGCAGTACTTC. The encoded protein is CASSRNPGQGHEQYF.

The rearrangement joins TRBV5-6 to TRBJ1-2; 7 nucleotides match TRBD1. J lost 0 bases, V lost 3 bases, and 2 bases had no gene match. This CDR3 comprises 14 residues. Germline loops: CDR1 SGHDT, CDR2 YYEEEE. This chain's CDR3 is CASSSDRANYGYTF. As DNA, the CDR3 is TGTGCCAGCAGCTCCGACAGGGCTAACTATGGCTACACCTTC.

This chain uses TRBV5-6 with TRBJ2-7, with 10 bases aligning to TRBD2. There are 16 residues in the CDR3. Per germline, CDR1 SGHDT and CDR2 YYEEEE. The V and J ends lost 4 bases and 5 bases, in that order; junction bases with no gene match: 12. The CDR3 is CASSGGPSGSIHEQYF. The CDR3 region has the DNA TGTGCCAGCAGCGGGGGGCCTAGCGGGAGCATACACGAGCAGTACTTC.

This CDR3 is CASSSGQPPYEQYF. The CDR3 bases are TGTGCCAGCTCATCTGGACAGCCCCCCTACGAGCAGTACTTC. The chain has TRBV18 and TRBJ2-7, with a possible D match to TRBD1 (6 bases). Germline CDR1 and CDR2: KGHSH and LQKENI. The CDR3 is made up of 14 amino acids. Trimming pared 5 bases from V and 2 bases from J, leaving 13 bases between.

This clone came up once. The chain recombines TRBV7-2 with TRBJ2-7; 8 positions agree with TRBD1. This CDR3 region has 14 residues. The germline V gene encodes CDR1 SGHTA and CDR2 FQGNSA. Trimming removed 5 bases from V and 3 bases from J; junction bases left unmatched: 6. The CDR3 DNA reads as TGTGCCAGCAGCATACGACAGGGGAACTACGAGCAGTACTTC. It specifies CASSIRQGNYEQYF.

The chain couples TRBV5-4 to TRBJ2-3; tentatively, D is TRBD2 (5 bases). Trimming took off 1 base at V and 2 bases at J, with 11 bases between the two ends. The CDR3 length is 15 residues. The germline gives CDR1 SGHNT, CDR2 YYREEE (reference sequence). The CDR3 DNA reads TGTGCCAGCAGCTTGTCCGGACTCGACACAGATACGCAGTATTTT. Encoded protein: CASSLSGLDTDTQYF.

The CDR3: CASIGGAEAFF. The CDR3 DNA reads as TGTGCCAGCATTGGCGGGGCTGAAGCTTTCTTT. The chain is built from TRBV2 and TRBJ1-1; D unresolved. Germline V gene sequence: CDR1 SNHLY, CDR2 FYNNEI. Trimming left V 7 bases short and J 6 bases short, with 9 bases between. The CDR3 is 11 amino acids.

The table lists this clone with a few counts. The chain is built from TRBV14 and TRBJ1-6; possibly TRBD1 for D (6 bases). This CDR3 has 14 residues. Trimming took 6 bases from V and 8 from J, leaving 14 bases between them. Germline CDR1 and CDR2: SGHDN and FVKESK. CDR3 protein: CASSLGGIYSPLHF. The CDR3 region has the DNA TGTGCCAGCAGTCTAGGGGGTATCTATTCACCCCTCCACTTT.

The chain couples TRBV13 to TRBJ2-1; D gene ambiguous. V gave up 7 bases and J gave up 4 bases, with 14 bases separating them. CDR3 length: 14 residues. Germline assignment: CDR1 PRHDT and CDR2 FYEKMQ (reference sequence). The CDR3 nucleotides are TGTGCCAGCACCGCCCCCTGGGCTTACAATGAGCAGTTCTTC. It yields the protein CASTAPWAYNEQFF.

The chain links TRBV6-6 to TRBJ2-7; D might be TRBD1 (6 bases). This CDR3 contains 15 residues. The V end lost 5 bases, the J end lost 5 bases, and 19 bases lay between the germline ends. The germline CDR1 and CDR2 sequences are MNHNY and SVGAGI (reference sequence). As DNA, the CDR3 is TGTGCCAGCAGTCTTACCGGGACAAGCAACGACGAGCAGTACTTC. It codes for CASSLTGTSNDEQYF.

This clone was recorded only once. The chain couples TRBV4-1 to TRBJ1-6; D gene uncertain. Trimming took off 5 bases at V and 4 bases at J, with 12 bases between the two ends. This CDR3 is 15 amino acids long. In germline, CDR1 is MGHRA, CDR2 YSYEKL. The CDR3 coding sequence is TGCGCCAGCAGCAAGACTACAGAGTATAATTCACCCCTCCACTTT. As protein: CASSKTTEYNSPLHF.

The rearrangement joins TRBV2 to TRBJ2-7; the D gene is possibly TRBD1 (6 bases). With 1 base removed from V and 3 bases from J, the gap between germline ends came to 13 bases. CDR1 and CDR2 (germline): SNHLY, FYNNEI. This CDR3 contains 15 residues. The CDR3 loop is CASSEEGDRFYEQYF. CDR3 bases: TGTGCCAGCAGTGAAGAGGGCGACAGGTTCTACGAGCAGTACTTC.

The CDR3 loop is CASSLAAGDTQYF. The DNA for the CDR3 is TGTGCCAGCAGCTTAGCGGCGGGAGATACGCAGTATTTT. This sequence joins TRBV7-2 and TRBJ2-3, with D tentatively TRBD2 (5 bases). Germline lookup yields CDR1 SGHTA and CDR2 FQGNSA. The CDR3 contains 13 residues. V was shortened by 0 bases and J by 5 bases, with 6 bases between the two germline ends.

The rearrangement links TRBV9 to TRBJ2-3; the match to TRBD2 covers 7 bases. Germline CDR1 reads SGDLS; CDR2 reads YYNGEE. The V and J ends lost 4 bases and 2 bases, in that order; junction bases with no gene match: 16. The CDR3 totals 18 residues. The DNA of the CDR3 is TGTGCCAGCAGCTTCGGGGGAGGGCCTAGAGGGTCCACAGATACGCAGTATTTT. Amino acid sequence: CASSFGGGPRGSTDTQYF.

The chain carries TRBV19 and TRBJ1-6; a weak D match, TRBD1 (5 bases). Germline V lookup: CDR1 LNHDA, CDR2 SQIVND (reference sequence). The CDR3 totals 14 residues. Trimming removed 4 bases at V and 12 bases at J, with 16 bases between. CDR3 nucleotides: TGTGCCAGTAGTACGACAGAGCTTCAAGGACCCCTCCACTTT. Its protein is CASSTTELQGPLHF.

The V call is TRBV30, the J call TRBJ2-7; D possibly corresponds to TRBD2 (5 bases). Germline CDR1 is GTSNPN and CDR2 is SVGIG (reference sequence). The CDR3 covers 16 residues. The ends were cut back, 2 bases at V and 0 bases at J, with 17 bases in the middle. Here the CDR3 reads CAWSSPIVASSYEQYF. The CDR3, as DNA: TGTGCCTGGAGTTCCCCGATAGTAGCGTCCTCCTACGAGCAGTACTTC.

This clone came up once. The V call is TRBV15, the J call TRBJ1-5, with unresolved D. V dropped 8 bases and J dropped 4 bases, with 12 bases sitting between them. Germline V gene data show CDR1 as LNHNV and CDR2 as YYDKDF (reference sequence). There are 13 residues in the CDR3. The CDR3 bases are TGTGCCACCGGGCGGGCAGGTAATCAGCCCCAGCATTTT. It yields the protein CATGRAGNQPQHF.

CDR3 residues: CSVQPTGVDNEQFF. The CDR3 nucleotides are TGCAGCGTCCAACCGACAGGGGTAGACAATGAGCAGTTCTTC. The V gene is TRBV29-1, the J gene TRBJ2-1, with 8 bases that match TRBD1. V lost 6 bases, J lost 5 bases, and 9 bases stayed unmatched. CDR3 length equals 14 residues. In germline, CDR1 is SQVTM, CDR2 ANQGSEA.

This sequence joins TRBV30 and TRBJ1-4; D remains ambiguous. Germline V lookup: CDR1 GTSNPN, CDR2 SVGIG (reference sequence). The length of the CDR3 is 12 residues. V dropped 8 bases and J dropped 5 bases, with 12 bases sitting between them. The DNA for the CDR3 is TGTGCCCTTCGAGGGAGAAATGAAAAACTGTTTTTT. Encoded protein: CALRGRNEKLFF.

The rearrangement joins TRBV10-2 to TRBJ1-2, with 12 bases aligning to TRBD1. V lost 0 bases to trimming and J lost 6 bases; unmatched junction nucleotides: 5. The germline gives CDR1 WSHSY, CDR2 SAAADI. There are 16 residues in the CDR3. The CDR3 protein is CASSESGQGAGHGYTF. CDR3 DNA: TGCGCCAGCAGTGAGTCGGGACAGGGGGCTGGACATGGCTACACCTTC.

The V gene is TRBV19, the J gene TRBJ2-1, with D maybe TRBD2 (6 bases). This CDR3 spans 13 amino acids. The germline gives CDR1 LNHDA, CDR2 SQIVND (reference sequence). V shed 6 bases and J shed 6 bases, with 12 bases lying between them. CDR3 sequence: CASSPGLANEQFF. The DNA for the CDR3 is TGTGCCAGTAGCCCGGGACTCGCCAATGAGCAGTTCTTC.

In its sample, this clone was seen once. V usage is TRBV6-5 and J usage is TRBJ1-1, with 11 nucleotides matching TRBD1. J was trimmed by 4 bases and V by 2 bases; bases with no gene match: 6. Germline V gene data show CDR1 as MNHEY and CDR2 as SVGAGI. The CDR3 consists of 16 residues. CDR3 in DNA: TGTGCCAGCAGTTACCAGAGGACAGGGGGCGTCACTGAAGCTTTCTTT. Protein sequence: CASSYQRTGGVTEAFF.

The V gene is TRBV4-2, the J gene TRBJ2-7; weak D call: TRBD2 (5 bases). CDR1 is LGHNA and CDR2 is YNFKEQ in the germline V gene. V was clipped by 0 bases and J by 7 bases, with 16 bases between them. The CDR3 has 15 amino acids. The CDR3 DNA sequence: TGTGCCAGCAGCCAAGAGGTTGGAGGCTTTCGGGAGCAGTACTTC. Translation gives CASSQEVGGFREQYF.

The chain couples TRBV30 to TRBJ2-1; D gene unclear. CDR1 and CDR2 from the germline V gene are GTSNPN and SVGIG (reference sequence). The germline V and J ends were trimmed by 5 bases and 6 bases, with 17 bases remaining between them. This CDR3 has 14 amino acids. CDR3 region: CAWVYTLRSNEQFF. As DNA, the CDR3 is TGTGCCTGGGTTTATACCCTCCGTAGCAATGAGCAGTTCTTC. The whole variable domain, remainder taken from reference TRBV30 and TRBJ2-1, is SQTIHQWPATLVQPVGSPLSLECTVEGTSNPNLYWYRQAAGRGLQLLFYSVGIGQISSEVPQNLSASRPQDRQFILSSKKLLLSDSGFYLCAWVYTLRSNEQFFGPGTRLTVL.

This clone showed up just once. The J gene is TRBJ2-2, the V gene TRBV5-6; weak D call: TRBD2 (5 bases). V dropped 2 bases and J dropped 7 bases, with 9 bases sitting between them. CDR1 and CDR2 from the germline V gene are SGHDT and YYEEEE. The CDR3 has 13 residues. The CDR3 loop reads CASSLPGIGELFF. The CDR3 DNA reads TGTGCCAGCAGCTTACCGGGGATCGGGGAGCTGTTTTTT.